These 9 T cell receptor beta chains share one sample of origin, sequenced in a study of T cells after yellow fever vaccination (dated by TCRdb to the late 2010s). The sample's treatment or condition, from its label and the paper: live attenuated yellow fever vaccine strain. The library was produced with 5' RACE. This sample was sequenced with an Illumina NovaSeq 6000. TCRdb cleaned the public reads at Q25 with fastp, built clones with MiXCR and kept in-frame beta chains. Each record represents a unique CDR3 protein, reported with the most common genes and DNA among its rows. Within this sample are over 300,000 distinct CDR3 sequences, with roughly 4% of them counted one time only. The leading ten clones occupy roughly 24% of the sample. This material consisted of PBMCs, taken 5 days after the yellow fever booster vaccination. The receptors originated from a man in his late teens or twenties who received the YFV17D yellow fever vaccine.

The chain is built from TRBV10-2 and TRBJ2-1, with D uncertain. CDR3 length: 16 residues. In germline, CDR1 is WSHSY, CDR2 SAAADI. Trimming stripped 2 bases from V and 8 bases from J, with 19 bases between. The CDR3, as DNA: TGCGCCAGCAGTGAGAGAAGGAGCATATGGTGGGATGAGCAGTTCTTC. Amino acid sequence: CASSERRSIWWDEQFF.

This clonotype was detected a few times. J is TRBJ1-2 and V is TRBV12-3 or TRBV12-4, with TRBD1 as a possible D gene (5 bases). This CDR3 comprises 14 residues. V gave up 6 bases and J gave up 0 bases, with 11 bases separating them. The CDR3 loop is CASSPRGANYGYTF. CDR3 DNA sequence: TGTGCCAGCAGCCCCCGGGGGGCTAACTATGGCTACACCTTC.

This clonotype was seen repeatedly, ten times or more. This rearrangement joins TRBV25-1 to TRBJ2-1; 7 bases are a match to TRBD2. V was clipped by 3 bases and J by 5 bases; unmatched bases: 13. Germline V lookup: CDR1 MGHDK, CDR2 SYGVNS. The CDR3 is 17 residues long. The CDR3 protein is CASSEGTSASVDNEQFF. The CDR3 nucleotides read TGTGCCAGCAGTGAGGGAACTAGCGCTTCGGTGGACAATGAGCAGTTCTTC.

This clonotype was counted a few times. The chain employs TRBV6-6 and TRBJ1-1; D gene unclear. Germline CDR1 reads MNHNY; CDR2 reads SVGAGI (reference sequence). Trimming stripped 9 bases from V and 9 bases from J, with 17 bases between. This CDR3 has 12 amino acids. In DNA form, the CDR3 reads TGTGCCAGTGATCGTACAGAATCCCAAGCTTTCTTT. It is translated as CASDRTESQAFF.

This clonotype occurred many times. The genes are TRBV27 and TRBJ1-6; no reliable D call. Germline V CDR1 and CDR2: MNHEY, SMNVEV (reference sequence). The V gene lost 7 bases and the J gene lost 3 bases, with 10 bases spanning the gap. CDR3 length equals 14 residues. In DNA, the CDR3 is TGTGCCAGCACCGAGGGTTACTATAATTCACCCCTCCACTTT. Protein product: CASTEGYYNSPLHF.

This sequence joins TRBV4-3 and TRBJ1-1; the D is unclear. The V gene lost 0 bases and the J gene lost 1 base, with 9 bases spanning the gap. In germline, CDR1 is LGHNA, CDR2 YSLEER. The CDR3 totals 15 residues. CDR3 sequence: CASSQDPRRNTEAFF. CDR3 in DNA: TGCGCCAGCAGCCAAGATCCCAGACGGAACACTGAAGCTTTCTTT.

V usage is TRBV4-1 and J usage is TRBJ2-7; 8 nucleotides line up with TRBD1. Germline CDR1 MGHRA, CDR2 YSYEKL. The V gene end was trimmed by 4 bases and the J gene end by 3 bases; junction bases not matched to a gene: 11. The CDR3 extends over 16 amino acids. In DNA, the CDR3 is TGCGCCAGCAGCCCTCAGGGGACAGGCGCATACTACGAGCAGTACTTC. This sequence encodes CASSPQGTGAYYEQYF.

The chain is built from TRBV5-1 and TRBJ2-5; 8 nucleotides agree with TRBD2. The V gene end was trimmed by 0 bases and the J gene end by 1 base; junction bases not matched to a gene: 2. The germline V gene encodes CDR1 SGHRS and CDR2 YFSETQ. This CDR3 is 15 amino acids long. The CDR3 coding sequence is TGCGCCAGCAGCTTGGCGCGGGGGGCCCAAGAGACCCAGTACTTC. Its translation: CASSLARGAQETQYF.

The rearrangement links TRBV2 to TRBJ1-1, with D perhaps matching TRBD1 (5 bases). V was trimmed by 8 bases and J by 11 bases, leaving 15 bases between them. This CDR3 region has 11 residues. Germline loops: CDR1 SNHLY, CDR2 FYNNEI. As DNA, the CDR3 is TGTGCCAGCGGAACCCGGGACGAGGCTTTCTTT. Translation: CASGTRDEAFF.